The entry that follows covers one T cell receptor (beta chain) sequence. This entry is derived from a study of blood T cell repertoires in COVID-19. CDR1 and CDR2 from the germline V gene are SQVTM and ANQGSEA. This CDR3 contains 14 residues. V lost 2 bases and J lost 1; bases outside the gene matches: 4. Original processing notes: How many nucleated cells were present was estimated from reference gene primer amplification. Measured with immunoSEQ multiplex PCR; TCRdb has only the in-frame clones, and not every one. The D gene and trimming were derived from the DNA, and the V and J assignments and clone size from that table. The sample has 200,000 or so clones; about 79% are singletons.

The receptor was isolated from a man aged 40-55 years who had recovered from COVID-19. Sequencing was performed on peripheral blood. V usage is TRBV29-1 and J usage is TRBJ1-1; 7 bases are shared with TRBD1. CDR3 DNA: TGCAGCGTTGAACGACAGGGATGGAACACTGAAGCTTTCTTT. It encodes CSVERQGWNTEAFF.